The source of this T cell receptor beta chain is a study of T cells after yellow fever vaccination. This clonotype was observed a handful of times. As TCR cDNA was made by 5'RACE template switching, a universal primer site and UMIs were added. Each CDR3 protein gets one entry after TCRdb re-called the 5' RACE reads with MiXCR. Here the sample spans about 85,000 distinct CDR3 sequences, 13% being singletons. Germline CDR1 reads LNHNV; CDR2 reads YYDKDF (reference sequence). V lost 7 bases to trimming and J lost 4 bases; unmatched junction nucleotides: 9. The CDR3 consists of 15 residues. This sequence was found in a man aged 18 to 35 who received the YFV17D yellow fever vaccine. V is TRBV15 and J is TRBJ2-1; TRBD1 aligns across 8 bases. The sample was CD8+ T cells not binding an NS4B(214-222) dextramer, sorted from PBMCs, taken 21 days after the first yellow fever vaccination. CDR3 coding DNA: TGTGCCACCACCGAAGACAGGGGCTGGTACAATGAGCAGTTCTTC. It translates to CATTEDRGWYNEQFF.